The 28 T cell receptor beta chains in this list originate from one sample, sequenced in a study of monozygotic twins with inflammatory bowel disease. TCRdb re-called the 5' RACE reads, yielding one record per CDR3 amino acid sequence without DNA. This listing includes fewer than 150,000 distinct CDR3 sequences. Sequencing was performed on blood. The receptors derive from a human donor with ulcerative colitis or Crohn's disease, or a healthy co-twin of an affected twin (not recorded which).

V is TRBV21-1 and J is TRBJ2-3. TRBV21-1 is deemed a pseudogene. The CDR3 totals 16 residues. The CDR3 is CASSKGKGRGTDTQYF.

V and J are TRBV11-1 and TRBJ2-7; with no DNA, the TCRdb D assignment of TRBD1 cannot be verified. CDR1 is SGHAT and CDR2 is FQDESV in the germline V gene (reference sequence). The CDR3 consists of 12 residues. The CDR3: CASSPDRSEQYF.

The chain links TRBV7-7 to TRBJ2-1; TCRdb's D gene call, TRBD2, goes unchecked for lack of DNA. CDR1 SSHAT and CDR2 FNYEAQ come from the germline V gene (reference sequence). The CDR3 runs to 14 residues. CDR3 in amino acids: CASSPGDSGARQFF.

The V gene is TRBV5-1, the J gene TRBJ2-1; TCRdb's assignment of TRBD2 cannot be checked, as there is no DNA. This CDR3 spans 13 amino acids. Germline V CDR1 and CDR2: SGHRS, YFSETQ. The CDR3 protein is CASSAGTYNEQFF. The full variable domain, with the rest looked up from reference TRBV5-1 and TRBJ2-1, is KAGVTQTPRYLIKTRGQQVTLSCSPISGHRSVSWYQQTPGQGLQFLFEYFSETQRNKGNFPGRFSGRQFSNSRSEMNVSTLELGDSALYLCASSAGTYNEQFFGPGTRLTVL.

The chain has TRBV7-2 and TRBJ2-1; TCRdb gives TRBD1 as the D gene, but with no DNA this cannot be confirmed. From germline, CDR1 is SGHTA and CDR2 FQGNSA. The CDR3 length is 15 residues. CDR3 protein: CASSLSSGQNNEQFF.

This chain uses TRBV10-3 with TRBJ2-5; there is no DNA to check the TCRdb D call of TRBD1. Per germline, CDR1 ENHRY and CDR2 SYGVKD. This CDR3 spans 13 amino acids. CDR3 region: CAIRETGAKTQYF.

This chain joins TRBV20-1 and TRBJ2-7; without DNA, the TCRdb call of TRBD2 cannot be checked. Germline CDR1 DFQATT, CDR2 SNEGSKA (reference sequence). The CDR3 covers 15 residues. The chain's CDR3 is CSASVAASGFSEQYF.

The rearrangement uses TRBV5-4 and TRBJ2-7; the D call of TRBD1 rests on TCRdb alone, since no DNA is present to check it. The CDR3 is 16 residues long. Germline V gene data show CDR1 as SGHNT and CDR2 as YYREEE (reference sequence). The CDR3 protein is CASSLGLGTDSYEQYF.

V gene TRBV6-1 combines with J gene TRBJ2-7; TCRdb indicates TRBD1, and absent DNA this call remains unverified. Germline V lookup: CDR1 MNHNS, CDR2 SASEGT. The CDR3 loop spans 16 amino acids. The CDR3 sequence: CASRGGPGITSYEQYF.

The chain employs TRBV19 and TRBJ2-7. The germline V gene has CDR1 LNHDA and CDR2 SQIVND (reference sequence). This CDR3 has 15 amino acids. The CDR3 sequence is CASSIGQESSYEQYF. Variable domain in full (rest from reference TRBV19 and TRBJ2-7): DGGITQSPKYLFRKEGQNVTLSCEQNLNHDAMYWYRQDPGQGLRLIYYSQIVNDFQKGDIAEGYSVSREKKESFPLTVTSAQKNPTAFYLCASSIGQESSYEQYFGPGTRLTVT.

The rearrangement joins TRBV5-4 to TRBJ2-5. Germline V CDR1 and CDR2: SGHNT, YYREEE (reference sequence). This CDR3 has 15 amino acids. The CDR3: CASSLAAQNRETQYF.

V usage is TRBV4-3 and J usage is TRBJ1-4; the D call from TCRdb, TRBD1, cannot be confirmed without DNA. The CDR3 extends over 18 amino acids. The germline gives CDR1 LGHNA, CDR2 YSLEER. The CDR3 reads CASSQDISWTGSSEKLFF.

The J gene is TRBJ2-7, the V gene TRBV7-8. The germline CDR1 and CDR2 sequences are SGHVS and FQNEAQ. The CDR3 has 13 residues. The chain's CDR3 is CASSLALTPEQYF.

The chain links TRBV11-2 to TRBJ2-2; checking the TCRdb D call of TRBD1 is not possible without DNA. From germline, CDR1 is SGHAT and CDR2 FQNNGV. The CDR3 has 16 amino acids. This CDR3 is CASSLQGVPRTGELFF.

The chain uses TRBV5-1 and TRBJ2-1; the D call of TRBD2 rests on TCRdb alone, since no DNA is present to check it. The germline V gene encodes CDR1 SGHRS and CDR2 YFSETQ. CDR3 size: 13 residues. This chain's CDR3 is CASSLIGSNEQFF.

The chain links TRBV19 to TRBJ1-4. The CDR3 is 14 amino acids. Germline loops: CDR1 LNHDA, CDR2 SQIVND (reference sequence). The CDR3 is CASNEGSTNEKLFF. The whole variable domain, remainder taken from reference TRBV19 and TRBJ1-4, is DGGITQSPKYLFRKEGQNVTLSCEQNLNHDAMYWYRQDPGQGLRLIYYSQIVNDFQKGDIAEGYSVSREKKESFPLTVTSAQKNPTAFYLCASNEGSTNEKLFFGSGTQLSVL.

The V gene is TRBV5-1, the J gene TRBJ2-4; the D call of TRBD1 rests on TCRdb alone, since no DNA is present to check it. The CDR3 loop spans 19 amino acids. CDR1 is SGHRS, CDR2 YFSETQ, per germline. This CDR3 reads CASSLEGGQPKLAKNIQYF.

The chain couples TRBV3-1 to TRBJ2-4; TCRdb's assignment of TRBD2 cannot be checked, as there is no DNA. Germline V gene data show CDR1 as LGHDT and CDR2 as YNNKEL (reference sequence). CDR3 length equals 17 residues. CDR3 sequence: CASSLRGLASPKNIQYF. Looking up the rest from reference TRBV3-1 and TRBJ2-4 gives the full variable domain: DTAVSQTPKYLVTQMGNDKSIKCEQNLGHDTMYWYKQDSKKFLKIMFSYNNKELIINETVPNRFSPKSPDKAHLNLHINSLELGDSAVYFCASSLRGLASPKNIQYFGAGTRLSVL.

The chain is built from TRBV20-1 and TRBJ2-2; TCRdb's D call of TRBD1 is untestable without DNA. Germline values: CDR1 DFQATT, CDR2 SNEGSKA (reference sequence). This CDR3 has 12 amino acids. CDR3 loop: CSAPGTTGELFF.

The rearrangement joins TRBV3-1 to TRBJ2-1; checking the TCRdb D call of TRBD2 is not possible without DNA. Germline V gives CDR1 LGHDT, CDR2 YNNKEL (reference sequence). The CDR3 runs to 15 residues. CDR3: CASSHPSGGYNEQFF.

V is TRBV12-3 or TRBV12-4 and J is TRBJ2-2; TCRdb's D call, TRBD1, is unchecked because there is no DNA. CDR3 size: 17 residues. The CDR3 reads CASSRTTGGGWTGELFF.

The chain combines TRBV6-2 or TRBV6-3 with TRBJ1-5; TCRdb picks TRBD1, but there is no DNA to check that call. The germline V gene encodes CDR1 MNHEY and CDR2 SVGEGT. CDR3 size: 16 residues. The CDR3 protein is CASSLPTGGGIQPQHF.

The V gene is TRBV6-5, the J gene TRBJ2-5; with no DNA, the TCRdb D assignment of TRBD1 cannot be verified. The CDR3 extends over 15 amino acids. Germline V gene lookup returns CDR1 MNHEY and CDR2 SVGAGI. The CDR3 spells CASSYSGQGKETQYF.

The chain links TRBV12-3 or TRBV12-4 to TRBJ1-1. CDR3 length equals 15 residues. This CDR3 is CASSFSQRSYTEAFF.

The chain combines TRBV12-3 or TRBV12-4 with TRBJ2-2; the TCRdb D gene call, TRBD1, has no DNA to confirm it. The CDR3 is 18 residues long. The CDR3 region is CASSFARRGVRFSGELFF.

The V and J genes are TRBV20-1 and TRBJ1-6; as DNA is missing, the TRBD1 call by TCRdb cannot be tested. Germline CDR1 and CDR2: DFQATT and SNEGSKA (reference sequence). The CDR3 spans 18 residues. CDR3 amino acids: CSARDGRQGARYNSPLHF.

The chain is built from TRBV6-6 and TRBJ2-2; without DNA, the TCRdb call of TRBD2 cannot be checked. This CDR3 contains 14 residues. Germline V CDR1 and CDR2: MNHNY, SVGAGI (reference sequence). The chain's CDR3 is CASSWTSGTGELFF.

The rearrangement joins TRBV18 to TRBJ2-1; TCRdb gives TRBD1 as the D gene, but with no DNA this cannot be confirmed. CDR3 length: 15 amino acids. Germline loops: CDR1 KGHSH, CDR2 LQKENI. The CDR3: CASSPAQGLGNEQFF.